This T cell receptor beta chain was recorded in a study of CD8 T cell repertoires and HIV-1 epitope variants. Sequencing used immunoSEQ multiplex PCR; TCRdb keeps in-frame clones, though not all of them. This sample yields roughly 5,000 clones, of which approximately 65% are seen a single time; approximately 45% belongs to the top ten. Regarding this clone: Its specificity is not known.

The V gene end was trimmed by 3 bases and the J gene end by 1 base; junction bases not matched to a gene: 6. The CDR3 sequence is 16 residues long. The germline V gene encodes CDR1 MDHEN and CDR2 SYDVKM. This chain links TRBV28 with TRBJ1-5; 7 bases align to TRBD1. Sample: cultured CD8+ T cells derived from PBMCs. The TCR comes from a male donor with HIV. The DNA for the CDR3 is TGTGCCAGCAGTTTCATCGGGACAGACAGCAATCAGCCCCAGCATTTT. It specifies CASSFIGTDSNQPQHF.